The clone carrying this T cell receptor beta chain was observed many times. Its specificity is not known. Individual cDNA molecules were tagged with unique molecular identifiers, the study reported. MiXCR, applied by TCRdb to the 5' RACE reads, yields one record per CDR3 protein. The sample lists 25,000 to 35,000 distinct CDR3 sequences, under 6% occurring once. This entry is derived from a study of early T cells in non-severe SARS-CoV-2 infection. At the level of the study: The chains were unpaired, and the sequenced material was bulk RNA from unsorted whole blood. Study-wide points: Sequences matched to VDJdb favored anti-spike CD8 responses, while private and CD4 specificities were missed.

Germline V gives CDR1 SGHTA, CDR2 FQGNSA. The CDR3 loop spans 14 amino acids. V lost 11 bases, J lost 4 bases, and 20 bases lay in between. This sequence was found in an adult who was a healthcare worker with PCR-confirmed SARS-CoV-2 infection or an uninfected control (not recorded which). The chain carries TRBV7-2 and TRBJ1-2; D is unresolved. The material sequenced was whole blood. CDR3 in amino acids: CAGSQPRRFYGYTF. The CDR3 DNA is TGTGCCGGATCACAGCCACGGAGGTTCTATGGCTACACCTTC.